This TCR beta chain came from a study of T cells in Graves' hyperthyroidism and ophthalmopathy. Study-level results: Among thyroid clonotypes expanded above 0.001, most also appeared in blood.

Germline V CDR1 and CDR2: SEHNR, FQNEAQ (reference sequence). The CDR3 is made up of 12 amino acids. V dropped 3 bases and J dropped 6 bases, with 8 bases sitting between them. Concerning this clonotype itself: Antigen: not known.

RNA transcripts served as the template for amplifying TCR beta CDR3 regions. Researchers ran a first-round RT-PCR on the TCR CDR3 using the HTBI primer set. TCRdb itself ran the multiplex PCR reads through MiXCR, one entry per CDR3 protein. The sample holds a few hundred thousand distinct CDR3 sequences; over 35% are singletons and the top ten take about two fifths. The chain has TRBV7-9 and TRBJ1-2; no clear D gene. Sequences were obtained from peripheral blood or thyroid tissue (not recorded which). The sequence was collected from an adult woman with Graves' disease, either hyperthyroidism or ophthalmopathy (not recorded which). Here the CDR3 DNA reads TGTGCCAGCAGCTTCATCAGCGATGGCTACACCTTC. Protein: CASSFISDGYTF.